This TCR beta chain comes out of a study of T cells expressing NK-cell markers. Study overall: Sorted CD3+CD56+NKG2C+, CD3+CD56+NKG2C- and CD3+CD56-NKG2C+ T-cell subsets were beta-chain profiled. Sequencing covered eight donors, seven HCMV-seropositive and one seronegative.

TCRdb re-called the 5' RACE reads, yielding one record per CDR3 amino acid sequence without DNA. The table lists about 400,000 distinct CDR3 sequences. The CDR3 is 14 residues long. The germline V gene has CDR1 SGHRS and CDR2 YFSETQ. The study, taken as a whole, reports: These clonotypes, the leaders elsewhere, also led the CD3+CD56-NKG2C+ fraction in several donors.

On this clonotype itself: Its specificity is not known.

The chain is built from TRBV5-1 and TRBJ1-2; TCRdb calls TRBD1, which cannot be checked without DNA. The source is a woman between 45 and 65 years old in good health. What was sequenced was blood T cells: a sorted CD56 or NKG2C T cell subset, CD4+ or CD8+ T cells, or bulk PBMC T cells (not recorded which). The CDR3 sequence is CASSRTGTGVGYTF.